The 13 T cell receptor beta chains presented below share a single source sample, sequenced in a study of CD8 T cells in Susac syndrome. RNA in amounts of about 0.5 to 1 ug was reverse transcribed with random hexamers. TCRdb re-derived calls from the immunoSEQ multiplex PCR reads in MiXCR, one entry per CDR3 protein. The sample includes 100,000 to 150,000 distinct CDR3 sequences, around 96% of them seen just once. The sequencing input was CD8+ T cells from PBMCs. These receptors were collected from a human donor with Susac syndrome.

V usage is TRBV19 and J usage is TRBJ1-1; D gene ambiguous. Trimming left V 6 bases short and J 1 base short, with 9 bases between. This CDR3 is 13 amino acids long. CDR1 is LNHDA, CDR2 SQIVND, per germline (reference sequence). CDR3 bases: TGTGCCAGTAGGACAAGGACGAACACTGAAGCTTTCTTT. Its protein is CASRTRTNTEAFF.

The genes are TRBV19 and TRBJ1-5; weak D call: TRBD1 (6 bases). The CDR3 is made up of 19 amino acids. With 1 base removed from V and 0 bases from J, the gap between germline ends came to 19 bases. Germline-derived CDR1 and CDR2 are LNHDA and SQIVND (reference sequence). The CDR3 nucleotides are TGTGCCAGTAGTATAGTACACTTCGACAGGAGCGATAGCAATCAGCCCCAGCATTTT. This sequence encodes CASSIVHFDRSDSNQPQHF.

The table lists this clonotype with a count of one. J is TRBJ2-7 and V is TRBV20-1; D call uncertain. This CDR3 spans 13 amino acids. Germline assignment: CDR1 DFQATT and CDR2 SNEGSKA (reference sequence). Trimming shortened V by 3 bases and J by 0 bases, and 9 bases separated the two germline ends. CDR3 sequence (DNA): TGCAGTGCTAGGGCGGAAAGCTCCTACGAGCAGTACTTC. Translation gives CSARAESSYEQYF.

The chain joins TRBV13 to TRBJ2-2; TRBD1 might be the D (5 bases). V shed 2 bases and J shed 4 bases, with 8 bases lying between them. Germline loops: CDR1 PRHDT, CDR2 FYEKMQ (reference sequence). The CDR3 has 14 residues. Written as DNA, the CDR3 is TGTGCCAGCAGCTTACAGGGTGGCACCGGGGAGCTGTTTTTT. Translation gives CASSLQGGTGELFF.

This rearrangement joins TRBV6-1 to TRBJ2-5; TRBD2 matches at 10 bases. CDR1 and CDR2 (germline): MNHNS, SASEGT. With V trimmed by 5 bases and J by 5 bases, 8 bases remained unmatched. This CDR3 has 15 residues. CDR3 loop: CASSTLAGETETQYF. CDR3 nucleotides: TGTGCCAGCAGTACTCTAGCGGGGGAGACGGAGACCCAGTACTTC.

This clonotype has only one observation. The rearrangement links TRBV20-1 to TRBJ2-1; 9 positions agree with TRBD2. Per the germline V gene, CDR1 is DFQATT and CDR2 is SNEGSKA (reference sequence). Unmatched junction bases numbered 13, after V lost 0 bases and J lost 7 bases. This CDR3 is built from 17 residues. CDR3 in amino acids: CSARDWAGGPVRNEQFF. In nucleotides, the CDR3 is TGCAGTGCTAGAGATTGGGCGGGGGGGCCTGTCAGGAATGAGCAGTTCTTC.

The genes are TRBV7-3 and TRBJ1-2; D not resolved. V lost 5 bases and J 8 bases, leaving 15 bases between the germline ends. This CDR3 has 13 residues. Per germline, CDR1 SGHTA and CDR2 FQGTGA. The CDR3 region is CASSPARGRGYTF. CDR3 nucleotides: TGTGCCAGCAGCCCCGCACGGGGTAGGGGCTACACCTTC.

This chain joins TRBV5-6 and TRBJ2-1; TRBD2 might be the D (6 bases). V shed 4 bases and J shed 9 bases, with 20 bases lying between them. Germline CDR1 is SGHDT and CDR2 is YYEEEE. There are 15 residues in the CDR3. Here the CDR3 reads CASSRSHYSGPEQFF. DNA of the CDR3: TGTGCCAGCAGCCGATCCCACTATAGCGGACCTGAGCAGTTCTTC.

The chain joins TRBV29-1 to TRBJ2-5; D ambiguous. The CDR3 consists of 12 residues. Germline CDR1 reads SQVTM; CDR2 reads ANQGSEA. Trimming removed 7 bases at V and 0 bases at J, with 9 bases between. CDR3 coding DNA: TGCAGCGCCGACGGAAACCAAGAGACCCAGTACTTC. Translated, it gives CSADGNQETQYF.

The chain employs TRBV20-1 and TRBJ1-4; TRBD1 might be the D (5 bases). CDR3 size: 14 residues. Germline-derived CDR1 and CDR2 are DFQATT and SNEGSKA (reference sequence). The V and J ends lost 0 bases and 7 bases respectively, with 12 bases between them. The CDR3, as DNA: TGCAGTGCTAGAGATCAGGGACTCTTTGAAAAACTGTTTTTT. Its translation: CSARDQGLFEKLFF.

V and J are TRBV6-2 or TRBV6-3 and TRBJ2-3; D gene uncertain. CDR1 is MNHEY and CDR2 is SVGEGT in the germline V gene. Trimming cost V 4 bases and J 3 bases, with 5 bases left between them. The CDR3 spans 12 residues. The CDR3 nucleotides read TGTGCCAGCAGTTCTGATACAGATACGCAGTATTTT. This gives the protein CASSSDTDTQYF.

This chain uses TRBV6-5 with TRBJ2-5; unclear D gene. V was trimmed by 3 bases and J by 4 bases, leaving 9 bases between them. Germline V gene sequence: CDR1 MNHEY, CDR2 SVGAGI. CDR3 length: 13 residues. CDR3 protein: CASSYFPGETQYF. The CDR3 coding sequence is TGTGCCAGCAGTTATTTTCCCGGAGAGACCCAGTACTTC.

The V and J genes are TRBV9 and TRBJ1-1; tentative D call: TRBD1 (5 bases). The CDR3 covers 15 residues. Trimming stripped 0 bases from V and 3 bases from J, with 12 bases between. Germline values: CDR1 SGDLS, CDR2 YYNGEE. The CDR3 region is CASSVVSGRDTEAFF. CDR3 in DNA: TGTGCCAGCAGCGTAGTGTCGGGGCGGGACACTGAAGCTTTCTTT.